The 20 T cell receptor beta chains in this list originate from one sample, sequenced in a study of memory CD4+ T cells and cytomegalovirus serostatus. Using immunoSEQ multiplex PCR, the repertoire was profiled, and TCRdb retains in-frame clones only, with some absent. The sample has about 25,000 clones; about 80% are singletons. Single viable CD3+CD4+CD8-CD45RO+ cells were sorted as the memory CD4+ T cells. Sequencing input: memory CD4+ T cells from blood. Receptors were obtained from an adult in good health and CMV-seronegative.

This chain uses TRBV5-1 with TRBJ2-5; 9 bases align to TRBD1. After removal of 5 bases from V and 2 bases from J, the junction contained 7 bases not matched to a gene. From germline, CDR1 is SGHRS and CDR2 YFSETQ. The CDR3 extends over 15 amino acids. In nucleotides, the CDR3 is TGCGCCAGCAGACGGGAGACAGGGGGACAAGAGACCCAGTACTTC. Amino acid sequence: CASRRETGGQETQYF.

The chain couples TRBV28 to TRBJ1-2, with 7 bases aligning to TRBD1. The CDR3 has 17 amino acids. Unmatched junction bases numbered 18, after V lost 4 bases and J lost 7 bases. Germline V lookup: CDR1 MDHEN, CDR2 SYDVKM. CDR3 coding DNA: TGTGCCAGCAGTTCCTTAAACCGCCTACAGGGGTTGAGTGGCTACACCTTC. This sequence encodes CASSSLNRLQGLSGYTF.

The chain joins TRBV14 to TRBJ2-7; the D is unclear. The CDR3 covers 17 residues. In germline, CDR1 is SGHDN, CDR2 FVKESK. V gave up 2 bases and J gave up 5 bases, with 22 bases separating them. CDR3 loop: CASSQKGARRAHDEQYF. The CDR3 DNA reads TGTGCCAGCAGCCAAAAAGGAGCTCGCCGGGCACACGACGAGCAGTACTTC. The entire variable domain, with the rest obtained from reference TRBV14 and TRBJ2-7, is as follows: EAGVTQFPSHSVIEKGQTVTLRCDPISGHDNLYWYRRVMGKEIKFLLHFVKESKQDESGMPNNRFLAERTGGTYSTLKVQPAELEDSGVYFCASSQKGARRAHDEQYFGPGTRLTVT.

The V and J genes are TRBV18 and TRBJ1-6; D not certain. The length of the CDR3 is 13 residues. CDR1 and CDR2 from the germline V gene are KGHSH and LQKENI. V lost 10 bases and J 7 bases, leaving 14 bases between the germline ends. The CDR3 spells CATTGDRNSPLHF. For the CDR3, the DNA is TGTGCCACCACTGGAGATCGGAATTCACCCCTCCACTTT.

This chain joins TRBV5-1 and TRBJ2-5, with D unclear. Trimming removed 0 bases at V and 5 bases at J, with 5 bases between. Germline-derived CDR1 and CDR2 are SGHRS and YFSETQ. This CDR3 contains 12 residues. As DNA, the CDR3 is TGCGCCAGCAGCTTGGCCATGGAGACCCAGTACTTC. It specifies CASSLAMETQYF.

The V gene is TRBV2, the J gene TRBJ1-2; perhaps TRBD1 as D (6 bases). Trimming shortened V by 0 bases and J by 14 bases, and 13 bases separated the two germline ends. CDR3 length: 12 residues. CDR1 SNHLY and CDR2 FYNNEI come from the germline V gene. CDR3 sequence (DNA): TGTGCCAGCAGTGAAGCAGGGGGGAGGAGGACCTTC. Amino acids: CASSEAGGRRTF.

This clone was counted a few times. The chain combines TRBV5-1 with TRBJ1-1, with 9 nucleotides matching TRBD1. CDR1 is SGHRS and CDR2 is YFSETQ in the germline V gene. The V gene end was trimmed by 4 bases and the J gene end by 4 bases; junction bases not matched to a gene: 8. The CDR3 extends over 15 amino acids. CDR3 protein: CASSEIQGARTEAFF. Here the CDR3 DNA reads TGCGCCAGCAGCGAAATACAGGGGGCGCGCACTGAAGCTTTCTTT.

The gene calls are TRBV7-3 and TRBJ2-7; D might be TRBD1 or TRBD2, each matching 5 bases. The CDR3 extends over 15 amino acids. V dropped 4 bases and J dropped 1 base, with 14 bases sitting between them. In germline, CDR1 is SGHTA, CDR2 FQGTGA. CDR3 region: CASSSWDGESYEQYF. CDR3 DNA sequence: TGTGCCAGCAGCTCCTGGGACGGGGAATCCTACGAGCAGTACTTC.

J is TRBJ2-5 and V is TRBV30; no clear D gene. Germline V gene data show CDR1 as GTSNPN and CDR2 as SVGIG (reference sequence). The CDR3 runs 13 residues. Between the trimmed V and J ends, which lost 0 bases and 5 bases, there was a span of 10 bases. The CDR3 DNA is TGTGCCTGGAGTGTTGTCGGTGGGGAGACCCAGTACTTC. It encodes CAWSVVGGETQYF.

V usage is TRBV7-2 and J usage is TRBJ2-3; TRBD2 matches at 10 bases. J gave up 3 bases and V 3 bases, and 6 bases lay outside the gene matches. Germline V gene lookup returns CDR1 SGHTA and CDR2 FQGNSA. The CDR3 is 16 amino acids. In DNA, the CDR3 is TGTGCCAGCAGCTTCAGCGGGGGGGCCGGTACAGATACGCAGTATTTT. The encoded protein is CASSFSGGAGTDTQYF. Supplemented by reference TRBV7-2 and TRBJ2-3, the full variable domain reads GAGVSQSPSNKVTEKGKDVELRCDPISGHTALYWYRQSLGQGLEFLIYFQGNSAPDKSGLPSDRFSAERTGGSVSTLTIQRTQQEDSAVYLCASSFSGGAGTDTQYFGPGTRLTVL.

This clone occurred a few times. The chain couples TRBV19 to TRBJ1-1, with TRBD1 matching 8 bases. The length of the CDR3 is 15 residues. The trim removed 5 bases at V and 0 bases at J, leaving 5 bases unmatched. From germline, CDR1 is LNHDA and CDR2 SQIVND (reference sequence). The CDR3 DNA is TGTGCCAGTAGTGCGGCGGGACAGGTGAACACTGAAGCTTTCTTT. Protein product: CASSAAGQVNTEAFF. Full variable domain (missing parts from reference TRBV19 and TRBJ1-1): DGGITQSPKYLFRKEGQNVTLSCEQNLNHDAMYWYRQDPGQGLRLIYYSQIVNDFQKGDIAEGYSVSREKKESFPLTVTSAQKNPTAFYLCASSAAGQVNTEAFFGQGTRLTVV.

Concerning this clone: The same CDR3 can be traced to other DNA sequences in this sample. The CDR3 coding sequence is TGCGCCAGCAGCTTGAAGGGACAGGGGGCCTCACCCCTCCACTTT. This gives the protein CASSLKGQGASPLHF. The chain combines TRBV5-1 with TRBJ1-6; 12 nucleotides match TRBD1. J lost 10 bases, V lost 1 base, and 3 bases had no gene match. This CDR3 has 15 residues. The germline CDR1 and CDR2 sequences are SGHRS and YFSETQ.

The J gene is TRBJ1-2, the V gene TRBV27, with 7 bases identical to TRBD1. This CDR3 has 14 residues. Trimming removed 4 bases from V and 7 bases from J; junction bases left unmatched: 9. CDR1 and CDR2 from the germline V gene are MNHEY and SMNVEV (reference sequence). CDR3 in DNA: TGTGCCAGCAGTTACCGTACAGGGGCGGGTGGCTACACCTTC. Amino acids: CASSYRTGAGGYTF.

The chain couples TRBV30 to TRBJ1-2; 10 bases fit TRBD1. Trimming at V came to 5 bases and at J to 6 bases, leaving 6 bases not matched to a gene. The CDR3 is 13 amino acids. Germline V gene data show CDR1 as GTSNPN and CDR2 as SVGIG (reference sequence). The CDR3 sequence is CAWSRQGANGYTF. The CDR3 coding sequence is TGTGCCTGGTCTCGACAGGGGGCGAATGGCTACACCTTC.

This chain links TRBV5-4 with TRBJ2-2; TRBD2 aligns across 7 bases. V trimming: 2 bases; J trimming: 7 bases; junction bases outside the gene matches: 8. Per the germline V gene, CDR1 is SGHNT and CDR2 is YYREEE (reference sequence). The CDR3 extends over 15 amino acids. CDR3 sequence (DNA): TGTGCCAGCAGCTTAAGCGGGGCCCGCATCGGGGAGCTGTTTTTT. As protein: CASSLSGARIGELFF.

The rearrangement joins TRBV19 to TRBJ1-2, with a possible D match to TRBD1 (5 bases). Trimming pared 2 bases from V and 3 bases from J, leaving 13 bases between. The CDR3 consists of 15 residues. Germline CDR1 is LNHDA and CDR2 is SQIVND (reference sequence). The chain's CDR3 is CASSIWGRYDYGYTF. The CDR3 nucleotides read TGTGCCAGTAGTATATGGGGACGGTACGACTATGGCTACACCTTC.

The chain carries TRBV5-1 and TRBJ2-6; D is ambiguous. The CDR3 has 12 amino acids. Germline CDR1 is SGHRS and CDR2 is YFSETQ. V gave up 4 bases and J gave up 6 bases, with 5 bases separating them. The CDR3 loop reads CASSPLANVLTF. The CDR3 nucleotides are TGCGCCAGCAGCCCTCTGGCCAACGTCCTGACTTTC.

This clone showed up just once. The chain uses TRBV11-2 and TRBJ2-7; possible D gene TRBD2, 5 bases. Between the trimmed V and J ends, which lost 3 bases and 0 bases, there was a span of 12 bases. The CDR3 is 15 amino acids. CDR1 is SGHAT and CDR2 is FQNNGV in the germline V gene. CDR3 in amino acids: CASSFSSADSYEQYF. CDR3 sequence (DNA): TGTGCCAGCAGCTTTTCGTCAGCGGACTCCTACGAGCAGTACTTC.

This clone was observed once. The genes are TRBV30 and TRBJ1-2; D remains unclear. CDR3 length: 14 residues. In germline, CDR1 is GTSNPN, CDR2 SVGIG (reference sequence). Trimming pared 4 bases from V and 8 bases from J, leaving 20 bases between. CDR3 in amino acids: CAWTLFRGNGGYTF. For the CDR3, the DNA is TGTGCCTGGACCCTATTCCGGGGAAATGGCGGCTACACCTTC. Using reference TRBV30 and TRBJ1-2 for the parts outside the CDR3, the full variable domain is SQTIHQWPATLVQPVGSPLSLECTVEGTSNPNLYWYRQAAGRGLQLLFYSVGIGQISSEVPQNLSASRPQDRQFILSSKKLLLSDSGFYLCAWTLFRGNGGYTFGSGTRLTVV.

J is TRBJ2-7 and V is TRBV4-1, with 12 bases identical to TRBD2. V shed 1 base and J 4 bases; nucleotides not matched to a gene: 5. This CDR3 spans 16 amino acids. Germline V gene lookup returns CDR1 MGHRA and CDR2 YSYEKL. The CDR3 region is CASSQGLAGAQYEQYF. The CDR3 region has the DNA TGCGCCAGCAGCCAAGGACTAGCGGGGGCTCAGTACGAGCAGTACTTC.